A selection of T cell receptor beta chains follows, all from one sample in a study of OX40 agonist ivuxolimab in advanced cancers. Measured with immunoSEQ multiplex PCR; TCRdb has only the in-frame clones, and not every one. Of roughly 65,000 clones in the sample, nearly 90% were seen once. This sample comprised CD4+ or CD8+ T cells sorted from blood, obtained in a trial of the OX40 agonist ivuxolimab. The receptors originated from an adult with an advanced solid tumor such as melanoma, head and neck, liver or kidney cancer. The CDR3 runs from the conserved cysteine through the conserved F or W. A D gene is named only where the DNA matches it firmly. Size is stated for part of the rows, as once, few or many counts, or as a class when the clone is expanded.

>TRBD1|TRBV5-1|.|TRBJ2-5
TGCGCCAGCAGCTTGGCCGGGACAGGGTCGGAGACCCAGTACTTC
CASSLAGTGSETQYF
>TRBD2|TRBV13|.|TRBJ2-2
TGTGCCAGCAGTCCAGAAACTAGCGGGGCGAACACCGGGGAGCTGTTTTTT
CASSPETSGANTGELFF
>.|TRBV7-9|.|TRBJ1-2
TGTGCCAGCAGCTCTACCGGAGCCCCCTATGGCTACACCTTC
CASSSTGAPYGYTF
>.|TRBV11-1|.|TRBJ2-3
TGTGCCAGCAGCTTAGCCGGCACAGATACGCAGTATTTT
CASSLAGTDTQYF
>.|TRBV5-1|few|TRBJ2-7
TGCGCCAGCAGACCCTCAGGGTCGAACTACGAGCAGTACTTC
CASRPSGSNYEQYF
>TRBD1|TRBV11-1|.|TRBJ2-1
TGTGCCAGCAGCCGCCCGGGACAGGGCAACAATGAGCAGTTCTTC
CASSRPGQGNNEQFF
>.|TRBV5-1|.|TRBJ2-3
TGCGCCAGCAGCTTGCCTAGCGGCACAGATACGCAGTATTTT
CASSLPSGTDTQYF
>TRBD2|TRBV11-2|.|TRBJ2-1
TGTGCCAGCAGCGCGGGGACTAGCGGGATAGGTGAGCAGTTCTTC
CASSAGTSGIGEQFF
>.|TRBV4-3|once|TRBJ2-5
TGCGCCAGCAGCCAAGATACGCGGGGGCCAGGGACCCAGTACTTC
CASSQDTRGPGTQYF
>TRBD2|TRBV11-2|.|TRBJ2-7
TGTGCCAGCACTAGGGGACTAGCGTCTTACGAGCAGTACTTC
CASTRGLASYEQYF
>TRBD2|TRBV18|.|TRBJ2-3
TGTGCCAGCTCACCACTTGAGGGACTAGCGGGAGGCCATACGCAGTATTTT
CASSPLEGLAGGHTQYF
>.|TRBV14|.|TRBJ1-3
TGTGCCAGCAGCAGTCTGCCGGCAAACTCTGGAAACACCATATATTTT
CASSSLPANSGNTIYF
>.|TRBV7-2|once|TRBJ1-3
TGTGCCAGCAGCTTAGCGGCGGGGGGTGGAAACACCATATATTTT
CASSLAAGGGNTIYF
>TRBD1|TRBV28|.|TRBJ1-2
TGTGCCAGCAGTCCCGGGACAGGGGGCTGGTATGGCTACACCTTC
CASSPGTGGWYGYTF
>TRBD1|TRBV7-9|.|TRBJ1-1
TGTGCCAGCAGCACAGGGGCCTGGAACACTGAAGCTTTCTTT
CASSTGAWNTEAFF
>.|TRBV19|once|TRBJ1-2
TGTGCCAGTAGTAGGACTGAGGGATTCTATGGCTACACCTTC
CASSRTEGFYGYTF
>.|TRBV11-2|.|TRBJ2-4
TGTGCCAGCACCCCGCCCGGGAAAAACATTCAGTACTTC
CASTPPGKNIQYF
>.|TRBV7-9|.|TRBJ1-2
TGTGCCACGGGCGATGGCTACACCTTC
CATGDGYTF
>TRBD1|TRBV11-3|.|TRBJ2-7
TGTGCCAGCAGTTTAGGGACAGGGAAATTGGGCGAGCAGTACTTC
CASSLGTGKLGEQYF
>TRBD1|TRBV19|few|TRBJ2-1
TGTGCCAGCAGGCCCGGACAGGGAGGCTCCTACAATGAGCAGTTCTTC
CASRPGQGGSYNEQFF
>.|TRBV11-3|few|TRBJ2-2
TGTGCCAGCAGCTTAGCTGCGGGAATTGCCGGGGAGCTGTTTTTT
CASSLAAGIAGELFF
>TRBD2|TRBV7-2|.|TRBJ2-3
TGTGCCAGCAGCTTATTGGCGGGAGCCGCCTCAGATACGCAGTATTTT
CASSLLAGAASDTQYF
>TRBD1|TRBV5-4|few|TRBJ2-5
TGTGCCAGCAGCTTGGAGACAGGGGGGTGGGAGACCCAGTACTTC
CASSLETGGWETQYF
>.|TRBV10-2|once|TRBJ1-1
TGCGCCAGCCGGGATGCGACAGAGAACACTGAAGCTTTCTTT
CASRDATENTEAFF
>.|TRBV6-5|once|TRBJ2-2
TGTGCCAGCAGGGAGAACACCGGGGAGCTGTTTTTT
CASRENTGELFF
>TRBD1|TRBV19|.|TRBJ1-4
TGTGCCAGTAGCCGAGGTACAGGGGATGCTTGGAAACTGTTTTTT
CASSRGTGDAWKLFF
>TRBD1|TRBV5-6|.|TRBJ1-2
TGTGCCAGCAGCTGGGACAGGGGGCTTCGTGGCTACACCTTC
CASSWDRGLRGYTF
>TRBD1|TRBV4-1|few|TRBJ1-5
TGCGCCAGCAGCCAGGACAGGGACCGAGCCCAGCATTTT
CASSQDRDRAQHF
>.|TRBV6-4|.|TRBJ2-2
TGTGCCAGCAGCCACAGGGACACCGGGGAGCTGTTTTTT
CASSHRDTGELFF
>TRBD2|TRBV19|once|TRBJ2-1
TGTGCCAGTAGTCCGCGGCCTGGGACTAGCACGAGCTCCTACAATGAGCAGTTCTTC
CASSPRPGTSTSSYNEQFF
>.|TRBV18|.|TRBJ1-1
TGTGCCAGCTCACCACGAGGGGACACTGAAGCTTTCTTT
CASSPRGDTEAFF
>TRBD2|TRBV5-1|.|TRBJ2-2
TGCGCCAGTGGTAGTAGCGGGATAAACACCGGGGAGCTGTTTTTT
CASGSSGINTGELFF
>TRBD1|TRBV7-9|.|TRBJ2-6
TGTGCCAGCAGCTTCCGGGACAGGGGGATAGATGGGGCCAACGTCCTGACTTTC
CASSFRDRGIDGANVLTF
>.|TRBV27|.|TRBJ2-7
TGTGCCAGCAGTTTAAGGCAAGGCGGCGGGCAGTACTTC
CASSLRQGGGQYF
>.|TRBV10-3|.|TRBJ2-1
TGTGCCATCCCTCCCCGTCCTACGGGGAATGAGCAGTTCTTC
CAIPPRPTGNEQFF
>.|TRBV5-1|.|TRBJ2-7
TGCGCCAGCAGCCAGGGGGGAACACCTACCTACGAGCAGTACTTC
CASSQGGTPTYEQYF
>.|TRBV7-8|.|TRBJ2-6
TGTGCCAGCAGCTTACAACCCGGGGCCAACGTCCTGACTTTC
CASSLQPGANVLTF
>TRBD2|TRBV7-8|.|TRBJ2-1
TGTGCCAGCAGCCCCCGACTAGCGGGAGTTGTTGAGCAGTTCTTC
CASSPRLAGVVEQFF
>.|TRBV28|.|TRBJ2-5
TGTGCCAGCAGCCCCCCTTCCCTGGGAAGTGAGACCCAGTACTTC
CASSPPSLGSETQYF
>.|TRBV2|.|TRBJ2-2
TGTGCCAGCAGTGATTGGAAGGGACAGAACACCGGGGAGCTGTTTTTT
CASSDWKGQNTGELFF
>TRBD1|TRBV9|.|TRBJ2-2
TGTGCCAGCAGCAGGGGGCTGGCCGGGGAGCTGTTTTTT
CASSRGLAGELFF
>TRBD2|TRBV28|.|TRBJ2-5
TGTGCCAGCAGAAGAAAGAGAACGGGACTAGCGGGAAGGATGGAGACCCAGTACTTC
CASRRKRTGLAGRMETQYF
>.|TRBV28|.|TRBJ1-3
TGTGCCAGCAGTGGGCCTCACAAGGAAGGAAACACCATATATTTT
CASSGPHKEGNTIYF
>.|TRBV28|.|TRBJ2-1
TGTGCCATCGCCGGGACTGCAAATTCTGAGCAGTTCTTC
CAIAGTANSEQFF
>.|TRBV6-5|.|TRBJ2-3
TGTGCCAGCAGTTACTCGGGCACAGATACGCAGTATTTT
CASSYSGTDTQYF
>TRBD2|TRBV5-1|.|TRBJ2-1
TGCGCCAGCAGCTTGGGAGGGAGCGGGAGAATTAATGAGCAGTTCTTC
CASSLGGSGRINEQFF
>.|TRBV10-3|.|TRBJ2-1
TGTGCCATCAGCGAGCGGACCTCTGGCAATGAGCAGTTCTTC
CAISERTSGNEQFF
>.|TRBV10-3|.|TRBJ1-1
TGTGCCATCAGTGAAAGGGGTGAGAACACTGAAGCTTTCTTT
CAISERGENTEAFF
>TRBD2|TRBV13|.|TRBJ2-7
TGTGCCAGCAGCTTAGGCCTAGCGGGGGCCTACGAGCAGTACTTC
CASSLGLAGAYEQYF